A few counts support the clone carrying this T cell receptor beta chain. The data stem from a study of T-cell memory formation after mild COVID-19. The wider study: Largely donor-specific TCR clusters were found.

J gave up 5 bases and V 6 bases, and 12 bases lay outside the gene matches. Germline CDR1 is SNHLY and CDR2 is FYNNEI. The CDR3 runs to 16 residues. It was 5'RACE with constant-segment primers that produced the TCR alpha and TCR beta cDNA libraries, which carried sample barcodes and UMIs. TCRdb called the 5' RACE reads again in MiXCR, with one record for every CDR3 protein. The sample shows hundreds of thousands of distinct CDR3 sequences, approximately 7.6% of them seen only once. Sequenced: PBMCs or a T cell subset sorted from them (not recorded which). The chain is built from TRBV2 and TRBJ1-5; TRBD1 agrees at 8 bases. This receptor was identified in a man between 18 and 35 years old who had mild COVID-19 (a few samples of this study predate the infection). Cell type and time point are not known. CDR3 residues: CASRGGQGFGHQPQHF. CDR3 bases: TGTGCCAGCAGGGGCGGACAGGGTTTTGGACATCAGCCCCAGCATTTT. Based on the CDR3 plus reference TRBV2 and TRBJ1-5, the full variable domain is EPEVTQTPSHQVTQMGQEVILRCVPISNHLYFYWYRQILGQKVEFLVSFYNNEISEKSEIFDDQFSVERPDGSNFTLKIRSTKLEDSAMYFCASRGGQGFGHQPQHFGDGTRLSIL.